This TCR beta chain was profiled in a study of Graves' ophthalmopathy and Graves' hyperthyroidism. Transcripts of RNA were the source for amplifying TCR beta CDR3 regions. The first-round RT-PCR employed HTBI primers together with the Qiagen OneStep RT-PCR kit. A multiplex PCR was then performed as the second round. TCRdb itself ran the multiplex PCR reads through MiXCR, one entry per CDR3 protein. This table holds 620,000 or so distinct CDR3 sequences, 22% found once. CDR1 is MNHNS and CDR2 is SASEGT in the germline V gene. Between the trimmed V and J ends, which lost 6 bases and 5 bases, there was a span of 19 bases. CDR3 length: 15 residues.

The sequence was obtained from a woman between 18 and 29 years old with stable Graves' hyperthyroidism. Some clones in this sample may be carry-over from other donors' samples. The chain uses TRBV6-1 and TRBJ1-2; possibly TRBD1 for D (5 bases). Sequencing was done on a sample of peripheral blood. The CDR3 here is CASRSPSGATYGYTF. As DNA, the CDR3 is TGTGCCAGCAGAAGCCCTTCCGGGGCCACTTATGGCTACACCTTC.